Described below is a single TCR beta chain sequence and its context. The antigen remains undetermined. The data are from a study of Graves' ophthalmopathy and Graves' hyperthyroidism. General study points: The model achieved 70.59% sensitivity and roughly 72% specificity for ophthalmopathy progression.

Investigators amplified TCR beta CDR3 regions from RNA transcripts. HTBI primers were employed in first-round RT-PCR, then a second-round multiplex PCR followed. TCRdb redid the calling of the multiplex PCR reads with MiXCR, one entry per CDR3 protein. The sample has around 1.1 million distinct CDR3 sequences, about two fifths seen once. Diagnostic conclusions were grounded in clinical symptoms, serum thyroxine, TRAb, thyroid ultrasound and orbital computed tomography. The CDR3 sequence is 14 residues long. The V end was cut by 5 bases, the J end by 3 bases, with 14 bases between. The germline V gene has CDR1 SGDLS and CDR2 YYNGEE.

The V call is TRBV9, the J call TRBJ2-5; D gene ambiguous. The material sequenced was peripheral blood or thyroid tissue (not recorded which). This receptor was taken from an adult man with Graves' hyperthyroidism. The CDR3, as DNA: TGTGCCAGCAGTTTGGGGTCTAGGGAAGAGACCCAGTACTTC. Its translation is CASSLGSREETQYF.